The present entry profiles one T cell receptor (beta chain) with its context. The protocol was immunoSEQ multiplex PCR, while the TCRdb copy is restricted to in-frame clones and leaves out a portion. The table lists about 130,000 clones, roughly 90% of them singletons, with around 2.1% in the top ten. The data derive from a study of control samples from healthy donors and cancer patients. CDR1 is KGHDR and CDR2 is SFDVKD in the germline V gene. The CDR3 has 17 residues. V was clipped by 3 bases and J by 1 base, with 17 bases between them. This sequence joins TRBV24-1 and TRBJ2-5, with D perhaps TRBD2 (5 bases). This TCR was sampled from a woman in her forties or fifties in good health. Sequenced: blood. The CDR3 DNA reads TGTGCCACCAGTGATCTAAGCTGGTTAGCGCTCCAAGAGACCCAGTACTTC. Translating gives CATSDLSWLALQETQYF.